One sample yielded the 6 T cell receptor beta chains listed below, sequenced in a study of T cells after yellow fever vaccination. TCRdb re-derived calls from the 5' RACE reads in MiXCR, one entry per CDR3 protein. The data show some 400,000 distinct CDR3 sequences, about 19% seen once. The material sequenced was PBMCs, taken before the yellow fever booster vaccination. The receptor set was obtained from a man in his late teens or twenties who received the YFV17D yellow fever vaccine.

The chain links TRBV27 to TRBJ2-5; D not resolved. Germline CDR1 reads MNHEY; CDR2 reads SMNVEV (reference sequence). V lost 0 bases and J 2 bases, leaving 10 bases between the germline ends. CDR3 length equals 15 residues. For the CDR3, the DNA is TGTGCCAGCAGTTTATCTCCAGGACGGCAAGAGACCCAGTACTTC. Encoded protein: CASSLSPGRQETQYF.

The chain joins TRBV5-1 to TRBJ1-1; the D gene is possibly TRBD1 (5 bases). This CDR3 is built from 17 residues. The germline V gene has CDR1 SGHRS and CDR2 YFSETQ. V shed 5 bases and J shed 0 bases, with 20 bases lying between them. CDR3 DNA sequence: TGCGCCAGCAGGTCTCCAGATCGTGAGGGGATGAACACTGAAGCTTTCTTT. Its protein product is CASRSPDREGMNTEAFF.

The chain couples TRBV5-1 to TRBJ2-1; D may be TRBD2 (5 bases). The CDR3 totals 17 residues. Per germline, CDR1 SGHRS and CDR2 YFSETQ. V gave up 0 bases and J gave up 1 base, with 14 bases separating them. The CDR3 nucleotides are TGCGCCAGCAGCTTGGCAGGCGGGCAGATATCCTACAATGAGCAGTTCTTC. Protein product: CASSLAGGQISYNEQFF.

The chain is built from TRBV2 and TRBJ1-1; D gene unclear. V was cut by 4 bases and J by 1 base, with 13 bases left in between. CDR1 is SNHLY, CDR2 FYNNEI, per germline. The CDR3 runs 15 residues. CDR3 residues: CASSAFRTTNTEAFF. CDR3 nucleotides: TGTGCCAGCAGTGCCTTCAGAACCACGAACACTGAAGCTTTCTTT.

The chain recombines TRBV7-3 with TRBJ2-1; 10 bases are a match to TRBD1. The CDR3 has 17 residues. Trimming removed 2 bases from V and 3 bases from J; junction bases left unmatched: 7. Germline loops: CDR1 SGHTA, CDR2 FQGTGA. CDR3 coding DNA: TGTGCCAGCAGCTTAGGGGGACAGGGGACTTACTACAATGAGCAGTTCTTC. This translates into CASSLGGQGTYYNEQFF. The variable domain in full, with the rest retrieved from reference TRBV7-3 and TRBJ2-1, is GAGVSQTPSNKVTEKGKYVELRCDPISGHTALYWYRQSLGQGPEFLIYFQGTGAADDSGLPNDRFFAVRPEGSVSTLKIQRTERGDSAVYLCASSLGGQGTYYNEQFFGPGTRLTVL.

This clonotype was counted between two and nine times. In nucleotides, the CDR3 is TGCGCCAGCAGCTTGGGACAGGGGATCCTAGATCATGAGCAGTTCTTC. Protein: CASSLGQGILDHEQFF. The chain couples TRBV5-1 to TRBJ2-1, with 8 positions matching TRBD1. The CDR3 runs to 16 residues. Unmatched junction bases numbered 10, after V lost 0 bases and J lost 8 bases. Germline CDR1 is SGHRS and CDR2 is YFSETQ. Based on the CDR3 plus reference TRBV5-1 and TRBJ2-1, the full variable domain is KAGVTQTPRYLIKTRGQQVTLSCSPISGHRSVSWYQQTPGQGLQFLFEYFSETQRNKGNFPGRFSGRQFSNSRSEMNVSTLELGDSALYLCASSLGQGILDHEQFFGPGTRLTVL.